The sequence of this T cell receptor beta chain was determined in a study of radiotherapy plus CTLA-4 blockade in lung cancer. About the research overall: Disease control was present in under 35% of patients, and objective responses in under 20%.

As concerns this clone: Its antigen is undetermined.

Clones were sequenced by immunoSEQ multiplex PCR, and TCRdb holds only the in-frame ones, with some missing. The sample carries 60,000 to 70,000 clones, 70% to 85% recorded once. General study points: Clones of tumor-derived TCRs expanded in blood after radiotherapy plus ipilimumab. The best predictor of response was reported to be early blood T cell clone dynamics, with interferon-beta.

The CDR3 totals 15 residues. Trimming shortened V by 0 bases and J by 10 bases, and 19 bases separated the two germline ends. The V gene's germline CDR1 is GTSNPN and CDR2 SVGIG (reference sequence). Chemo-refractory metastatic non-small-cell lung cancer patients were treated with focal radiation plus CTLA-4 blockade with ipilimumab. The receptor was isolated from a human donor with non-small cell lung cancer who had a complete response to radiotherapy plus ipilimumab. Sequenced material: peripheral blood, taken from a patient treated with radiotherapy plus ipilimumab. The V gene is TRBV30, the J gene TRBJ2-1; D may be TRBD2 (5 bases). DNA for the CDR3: TGTGCCTGGAGTGTTGGCGGTGACGGGATGGAGGAGCAGTTCTTC. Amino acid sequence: CAWSVGGDGMEEQFF.